What follows describes a single T cell receptor (beta chain). Original processing notes: Scientists estimated how many nucleated cells there were by amplifying reference gene primers. This table comes from immunoSEQ multiplex PCR, and its TCRdb copy is limited to in-frame clones, with some not included. That table is the source of V, J and clone size, and D and trimming were worked out from the DNA. The sample yields under 300,000 clones, around three quarters seen once. CDR1 and CDR2 (germline): SGHRS, YFSETQ. The CDR3 loop spans 15 amino acids. Trimming at V came to 4 bases and at J to 1 base, leaving 5 bases not matched to a gene. These data belong to a study of blood T cell repertoires in COVID-19. Study background: The cDNA or gDNA used as material had been derived from T cells, B-cell-depleted T cells, or PBMCs.

The sequence was collected from a woman of 80 years or more with acute or convalescent COVID-19. This chain joins TRBV5-1 and TRBJ1-2, with 9 nucleotides matching TRBD1. Specimen: peripheral blood. This chain's CDR3 is CASSPGQGRNYGYTF. DNA for the CDR3: TGCGCCAGCAGCCCCGGACAGGGGCGTAACTATGGCTACACCTTC.